One sample yielded the 31 T cell receptor beta chains listed below, sequenced in a study of CD8+ T cells in alopecia areata. After isolation, RNA underwent reverse transcription to generate cDNA as the sequencing template. Sequencing was performed with immunoSEQ multiplex PCR; in TCRdb, only in-frame clones are kept and a portion is missing. The sample contains over 150,000 clones, 55% to 70% of which appear only once. Stated treatment: oral pan-JAK inhibitor, 5-10 mg twice daily. Source: CD4+ T cells sorted from blood, taken at week 4, from a patient treated with tofacitinib. These receptors were taken from a human donor with alopecia areata.

The table lists this clone with a few counts. In DNA form, the CDR3 reads TGCAGCGTGGAGCATATTGAGCAGTTCTTC. This sequence encodes CSVEHIEQFF. This chain joins TRBV29-1 and TRBJ2-1; no clear D. The V gene's germline CDR1 is SQVTM and CDR2 ANQGSEA. V lost 6 bases and J lost 9, with 9 bases in between. The CDR3 contains 10 residues.

In the case of this clone: Other DNA sequences in the sample encode the same CDR3. The genes are TRBV28 and TRBJ2-3; possible D gene TRBD2, 6 bases. Trimming removed 5 bases from V and 3 bases from J, with 9 bases in between. This CDR3 region has 13 residues. CDR1 and CDR2 from the germline V gene are MDHEN and SYDVKM. The DNA for the CDR3 is TGTGCCAGCAGTAGTGGGAGGACAGATACGCAGTATTTT. Its translation is CASSSGRTDTQYF.

This clone was seen only a few times. The rearrangement links TRBV2 to TRBJ2-1, with 10 positions matching TRBD1. CDR1 SNHLY and CDR2 FYNNEI come from the germline V gene. CDR3 length: 15 residues. J gave up 4 bases and V 8 bases, and 8 bases lay outside the gene matches. The CDR3 bases are TGTGCCAGCGCCCGGGACAGGGGTGGTTACAATGAGCAGTTCTTC. Translating it yields CASARDRGGYNEQFF.

CDR3 sequence reads: CASSEEVGTSGANVLTF. The CDR3 DNA is TGTGCCAGCAGTGAAGAGGTCGGGACCTCTGGGGCCAACGTCCTGACTTTC. J is TRBJ2-6 and V is TRBV2, with D perhaps given as TRBD1 or TRBD2 (5 bases each). Germline values: CDR1 SNHLY, CDR2 FYNNEI. V lost 1 base and J 0 bases, leaving 10 bases between the germline ends. CDR3 length equals 17 residues. Drawing the rest from reference TRBV2 and TRBJ2-6, the complete variable domain is EPEVTQTPSHQVTQMGQEVILRCVPISNHLYFYWYRQILGQKVEFLVSFYNNEISEKSEIFDDQFSVERPDGSNFTLKIRSTKLEDSAMYFCASSEEVGTSGANVLTFGAGSRLTVL.

The chain has TRBV30 and TRBJ2-6; 9 bases map to TRBD1. Per the germline V gene, CDR1 is GTSNPN and CDR2 is SVGIG (reference sequence). The CDR3 covers 16 residues. Germline trimming cut 2 bases from V and 4 bases from J; bases unmatched to any gene: 6. The CDR3 coding sequence is TGTGCCTGGAGTCCCGGGACAGGGACCGGGGCCAACGTCCTGACTTTC. Its translation: CAWSPGTGTGANVLTF.

The chain couples TRBV30 to TRBJ2-1; 12 nucleotides align to TRBD2. The CDR3 consists of 17 residues. V lost 0 bases to trimming and J lost 2 bases; unmatched junction nucleotides: 5. Germline loops: CDR1 GTSNPN, CDR2 SVGIG (reference sequence). CDR3 coding DNA: TGTGCCTGGAGTGTAGCCCGGACTAGCGGGGCCTACAATGAGCAGTTCTTC. This translates into CAWSVARTSGAYNEQFF.

This chain connects TRBV5-1 to TRBJ1-2; D call uncertain. The ends were cut back, 4 bases at V and 6 bases at J, with 10 bases in the middle. CDR1 SGHRS and CDR2 YFSETQ come from the germline V gene. There are 12 residues in the CDR3. CDR3 sequence (DNA): TGCGCCAGCAGCCCCAGCATTGATGGCTACACCTTC. Translating gives CASSPSIDGYTF.

V gene TRBV29-1 combines with J gene TRBJ2-3; 7 bases map to TRBD2. This CDR3 contains 13 residues. Germline V CDR1 and CDR2: SQVTM, ANQGSEA. V shed 6 bases, J shed 5 bases, and the junction held 8 bases outside the gene matches. The DNA for the CDR3 is TGCAGCGTGGGGCGGGAGCTCGTAGATACGCAGTATTTT. It yields the protein CSVGRELVDTQYF.

The rearrangement uses TRBV5-1 and TRBJ2-5, with 9 bases lining up with TRBD1. J gave up 5 bases and V 4 bases, and 6 bases lay outside the gene matches. The CDR3 contains 14 residues. The germline CDR1 and CDR2 sequences are SGHRS and YFSETQ. The CDR3 here is CASSTGQGWETQYF. CDR3 DNA: TGCGCCAGCAGCACAGGACAGGGGTGGGAGACCCAGTACTTC.

The rearrangement joins TRBV30 to TRBJ2-1, with 9 bases matching TRBD2. This CDR3 has 14 residues. V dropped 7 bases and J dropped 6; count of bases not matched to a gene: 10. In germline, CDR1 is GTSNPN, CDR2 SVGIG (reference sequence). The CDR3 DNA is TGTGCCTCCCTTTCTAGCGGGACTGGCAATGAGCAGTTCTTC. This translates into CASLSSGTGNEQFF.

This clone has just a few counts. The germline gene is not matched at one end of the junction; a read error may be the cause. V usage is TRBV5-1 and J usage is TRBJ2-2; D is uncertain. Per the germline V gene, CDR1 is SGHRS and CDR2 is YFSETQ. The CDR3 consists of 12 residues. The DNA for the CDR3 is TGCGCCAGCAGCTTGAACGCCGGGGAGCTGTTTTTT. Translating gives CASSLNAGELFF.

The chain employs TRBV13 and TRBJ2-6, with 13 bases that match TRBD2. This CDR3 has 18 amino acids. The germline gives CDR1 PRHDT, CDR2 FYEKMQ (reference sequence). V lost 3 bases to trimming and J lost 2 bases; unmatched junction nucleotides: 4. CDR3 loop: CASSFGLAGVAGANVLTF. In nucleotides, the CDR3 is TGTGCCAGCAGCTTCGGACTAGCGGGAGTGGCTGGGGCCAACGTCCTGACTTTC.

This chain joins TRBV27 and TRBJ2-5; D perhaps matches TRBD1 (5 bases). The CDR3 is 13 amino acids. Germline values: CDR1 MNHEY, CDR2 SMNVEV (reference sequence). Trimming pared 9 bases from V and 2 bases from J, leaving 13 bases between. The CDR3 nucleotides read TGTGCCAGTAGACTTCAGGGACAAGAGACCCAGTACTTC. Translating it yields CASRLQGQETQYF.

This clone was seen a few times. The chain uses TRBV5-1 and TRBJ2-5; the D gene is possibly TRBD2 (6 bases). The germline V and J ends were trimmed by 4 bases and 2 bases, with 9 bases remaining between them. Per the germline V gene, CDR1 is SGHRS and CDR2 is YFSETQ. The CDR3 has 13 residues. CDR3 amino acids: CASSRERQETQYF. CDR3 bases: TGCGCCAGCAGCCGGGAGAGGCAAGAGACCCAGTACTTC. Combining the CDR3 with reference TRBV5-1 and TRBJ2-5 gives the whole variable domain KAGVTQTPRYLIKTRGQQVTLSCSPISGHRSVSWYQQTPGQGLQFLFEYFSETQRNKGNFPGRFSGRQFSNSRSEMNVSTLELGDSALYLCASSRERQETQYFGPGTRLLVL.

This chain uses TRBV7-2 with TRBJ2-4; 11 nucleotides match TRBD2. Germline V gives CDR1 SGHTA, CDR2 FQGNSA. With 6 bases clipped from V and 13 bases from J, the junction kept 14 bases outside the gene matches. The CDR3 totals 15 residues. The CDR3 DNA follows: TGTGCCAGCAGTTATCGTCCGGGACTAGCGGCCCTCCAGTACTTC. Translation gives CASSYRPGLAALQYF.

This clone was detected only once. The J gene is TRBJ2-3, the V gene TRBV2; weak D call: TRBD2 (6 bases). V lost 11 bases, J lost 0 bases, and 18 bases lay in between. Germline CDR1 is SNHLY and CDR2 is FYNNEI. There are 15 residues in the CDR3. The CDR3: CAQTPSSGSTDTQYF. The DNA of the CDR3 is TGTGCCCAGACCCCCAGTAGCGGCAGCACAGATACGCAGTATTTT. Using reference TRBV2 and TRBJ2-3 for the parts outside the CDR3, the full variable domain is EPEVTQTPSHQVTQMGQEVILRCVPISNHLYFYWYRQILGQKVEFLVSFYNNEISEKSEIFDDQFSVERPDGSNFTLKIRSTKLEDSAMYFCAQTPSSGSTDTQYFGPGTRLTVL.

The J gene is TRBJ2-1, the V gene TRBV2, with D unclear. V was trimmed by 5 bases and J by 8 bases, leaving 25 bases between them. CDR1 and CDR2 (germline): SNHLY, FYNNEI. The CDR3 spans 17 residues. The CDR3 bases are TGTGCCAGCAGTCTTTTAGGGTCTACCGTTTTCATTGATGAGCAGTTCTTC. Protein product: CASSLLGSTVFIDEQFF.

This clone was recorded once. This chain connects TRBV27 to TRBJ2-1; a possible D gene is TRBD1 (6 bases). The germline V gene encodes CDR1 MNHEY and CDR2 SMNVEV (reference sequence). The CDR3 is 15 residues long. V was shortened by 6 bases and J by 1 base, with 13 bases between the two germline ends. The CDR3 is CASRTGQSSYNEQFF. The CDR3, as DNA: TGTGCCAGCAGGACCGGACAGAGTTCCTACAATGAGCAGTTCTTC.

V is TRBV25-1 and J is TRBJ2-5, with D possibly being TRBD1 (5 bases). The V end was cut by 0 bases, the J end by 2 bases, with 10 bases between. CDR3 size: 15 residues. Germline loops: CDR1 MGHDK, CDR2 SYGVNS. CDR3 bases: TGTGCCAGCAGTGAATATCACAGGCCACAAGAGACCCAGTACTTC. It codes for CASSEYHRPQETQYF. Complete variable domain (other parts from reference TRBV25-1 and TRBJ2-5): EADIYQTPRYLVIGTGKKITLECSQTMGHDKMYWYQQDPGMELHLIHYSYGVNSTEKGDLSSESTVSRIRTEHFPLTLESARPSHTSQYLCASSEYHRPQETQYFGPGTRLLVL.

This clone has just a few counts. The chain recombines TRBV13 with TRBJ2-7; D gene unclear. With 3 bases removed from V and 3 bases from J, the gap between germline ends came to 3 bases. CDR3 length: 11 residues. Germline CDR1 reads PRHDT; CDR2 reads FYEKMQ (reference sequence). The chain's CDR3 is CASSFFYEQYF. The CDR3 nucleotides read TGTGCCAGCAGCTTCTTCTACGAGCAGTACTTC. The whole variable domain, remainder taken from reference TRBV13 and TRBJ2-7, is AAGVIQSPRHLIKEKRETATLKCYPIPRHDTVYWYQQGPGQDPQFLISFYEKMQSDKGSIPDRFSAQQFSDYHSELNMSSLELGDSALYFCASSFFYEQYFGPGTRLTVT.

The chain has TRBV29-1 and TRBJ2-6, with 9 positions matching TRBD1. The CDR3 length is 17 residues. In germline, CDR1 is SQVTM, CDR2 ANQGSEA. V was clipped by 1 base and J by 0 bases; unmatched bases: 4. CDR3 sequence (DNA): TGCAGCGTTGAAGGGGGGACAGGGACCTCTGGGGCCAACGTCCTGACTTTC. Protein product: CSVEGGTGTSGANVLTF.

This clone has more than one count but fewer than ten. The chain carries TRBV14 and TRBJ2-7, with TRBD1 matching 7 bases. CDR1 is SGHDN, CDR2 FVKESK, per germline. The CDR3 has 15 residues. V gave up 4 bases and J gave up 3 bases; unmatched junction bases: 9. The CDR3 sequence is CASSPQSTGIYEQYF. CDR3 DNA: TGTGCCAGCAGCCCCCAATCGACAGGGATCTACGAGCAGTACTTC. The full variable domain, completed using reference TRBV14 and TRBJ2-7, is EAGVTQFPSHSVIEKGQTVTLRCDPISGHDNLYWYRRVMGKEIKFLLHFVKESKQDESGMPNNRFLAERTGGTYSTLKVQPAELEDSGVYFCASSPQSTGIYEQYFGPGTRLTVT.

The V and J genes are TRBV29-1 and TRBJ1-3; no firm D call. This CDR3 is built from 13 residues. Germline V lookup: CDR1 SQVTM, CDR2 ANQGSEA. Trimming shortened V by 5 bases and J by 1 base, and 9 bases separated the two germline ends. The CDR3 reads CSVRGGSGNTIYF. DNA for the CDR3: TGCAGCGTTCGAGGCGGTTCTGGAAACACCATATATTTT.

This clone was counted between two and nine times. The chain combines TRBV29-1 with TRBJ1-1, with D unclear. CDR1 SQVTM and CDR2 ANQGSEA come from the germline V gene. Trimming pared 0 bases from V and 6 bases from J, leaving 20 bases between. This CDR3 is 16 amino acids long. CDR3: CSVEDSFKAPFSEAFF. The DNA for the CDR3 is TGCAGCGTTGAAGACTCCTTTAAGGCCCCCTTCTCTGAAGCTTTCTTT.

The chain uses TRBV29-1 and TRBJ2-3; possibly TRBD1 for D (7 bases). Germline CDR1 reads SQVTM; CDR2 reads ANQGSEA. Trimming stripped 1 base from V and 9 bases from J, with 17 bases between. This CDR3 contains 14 residues. CDR3 nucleotide sequence: TGCAGCGTTGAAGGAGGGACAGTAGGGAGGACGCAGTATTTT. It yields the protein CSVEGGTVGRTQYF.

The genes are TRBV28 and TRBJ1-5; the D is unclear. The CDR3 consists of 15 residues. Germline CDR1 MDHEN, CDR2 SYDVKM. V shed 4 bases and J shed 6 bases, with 16 bases lying between them. CDR3 nucleotides: TGTGCCAGCAGTTCCACGGGAGCCTTGGCTCAGCCCCAGCATTTT. Encoded protein: CASSSTGALAQPQHF.

The rearrangement links TRBV30 to TRBJ1-5; no definite D call. Germline CDR1 GTSNPN, CDR2 SVGIG (reference sequence). CDR3 size: 17 residues. The ends were cut back, 0 bases at V and 5 bases at J, with 20 bases in the middle. CDR3 sequence: CAWSVRNSVNRYQPQHF. DNA of the CDR3: TGTGCCTGGAGTGTACGGAACTCTGTTAATCGATATCAGCCCCAGCATTTT.

The J gene is TRBJ2-7, the V gene TRBV29-1, with unresolved D. Trimming pared 0 bases from V and 5 bases from J, leaving 5 bases between. The CDR3 covers 11 residues. The germline V gene encodes CDR1 SQVTM and CDR2 ANQGSEA. This chain's CDR3 is CSVEDPNEQYF. The CDR3 DNA reads TGCAGCGTTGAAGATCCCAACGAGCAGTACTTC.

V usage is TRBV19 and J usage is TRBJ2-7; possible D gene TRBD1, 6 bases. CDR1 LNHDA and CDR2 SQIVND come from the germline V gene (reference sequence). The length of the CDR3 is 12 residues. V shed 5 bases and J shed 3 bases, with 8 bases lying between them. The CDR3 DNA reads TGTGCCAGTAGTCCCAGGGGCTACGAGCAGTACTTC. Its translation: CASSPRGYEQYF.

V and J are TRBV4-3 and TRBJ2-7, with D possibly TRBD2 on 6 matching bases. There are 15 residues in the CDR3. The V end was cut by 0 bases, the J end by 5 bases, with 14 bases between. Per germline, CDR1 LGHNA and CDR2 YSLEER. The CDR3 DNA sequence: TGCGCCAGCAGCCAAGAGCCGGGGGATGACCACGAGCAGTACTTC. Amino acids: CASSQEPGDDHEQYF.

This chain uses TRBV30 with TRBJ1-1, with TRBD1 identical over 8 bases. Germline V gene lookup returns CDR1 GTSNPN and CDR2 SVGIG (reference sequence). The CDR3 extends over 13 amino acids. J gave up 4 bases and V 4 bases, and 5 bases lay outside the gene matches. The CDR3 loop reads CAWNGQGGTEAFF. The CDR3 bases are TGTGCCTGGAATGGACAGGGAGGCACTGAAGCTTTCTTT. Using reference TRBV30 and TRBJ1-1 for the parts outside the CDR3, the full variable domain is SQTIHQWPATLVQPVGSPLSLECTVEGTSNPNLYWYRQAAGRGLQLLFYSVGIGQISSEVPQNLSASRPQDRQFILSSKKLLLSDSGFYLCAWNGQGGTEAFFGQGTRLTVV.